This TCR beta chain stems from a study of long-term antiretroviral therapy in people with HIV. The assay used was immunoSEQ (version v3.0), run at survey level. This table comes from immunoSEQ multiplex PCR, and its TCRdb copy is limited to in-frame clones, with some not included. The sample lists roughly 25,000 clones; 85% were seen once. The V end lost 2 bases, the J end lost 3 bases, and 4 bases lay between the germline ends. Per the germline V gene, CDR1 is KGHSH and CDR2 is LQKENI. This CDR3 is built from 13 residues. The rearrangement joins TRBV18 to TRBJ1-4, with D hard to call. The receptor comes from a man aged 35-49 years with HIV. The source was unsorted PBMCs, collected 2.3 years after starting antiretroviral therapy. CDR3: CASSPGSNEKLFF. DNA of the CDR3: TGTGCCAGCTCACCAGGGTCTAATGAAAAACTGTTTTTT. Full variable domain (outside the CDR3, taken from reference TRBV18 and TRBJ1-4): NAGVMQNPRHLVRRRGQEARLRCSPMKGHSHVYWYRQLPEEGLKFMVYLQKENIIDESGMPKERFSAEFPKEGPSILRIQQVVRGDSAAYFCASSPGSNEKLFFGSGTQLSVL.